The 30 T cell receptor beta chains in this list originate from one sample, sequenced in a study of patients and donors after allogeneic stem cell transplantation. TCRdb called the RT-PCR reads again in MiXCR, with one record for every CDR3 protein. The data show more than 850,000 distinct CDR3 sequences, approximately 19% seen once. The sample consisted of blood, either unsorted or a sorted T cell fraction (not recorded which). The receptors were gathered from a human donor who was either an allogeneic HSCT recipient or a stem cell or donor lymphocyte infusion donor (not recorded which). It is not recorded whose cells these are; they may come from a transplant donor.

V and J are TRBV12-3 or TRBV12-4 and TRBJ2-1, with 7 positions matching TRBD1. With V trimmed by 5 bases and J by 4 bases, 8 bases remained unmatched. The CDR3 runs 15 residues. This CDR3 reads CASSGRQGRYNEQFF. In DNA, the CDR3 is TGTGCCAGCAGTGGGCGACAGGGTAGATACAATGAGCAGTTCTTC.

This clonotype was counted a few times. This CDR3 reads CASSLEGTGAGNTIYF. CDR3 nucleotides: TGCGCCAGCAGCTTGGAGGGGACAGGTGCTGGAAACACCATATATTTT. The gene calls are TRBV5-1 and TRBJ1-3; 8 bases agree with TRBD1. The V and J ends lost 0 bases and 2 bases, in that order; junction bases with no gene match: 4. The CDR3 has 16 amino acids. Germline CDR1 SGHRS, CDR2 YFSETQ. The full variable domain, in which reference TRBV5-1 and TRBJ1-3 provide the parts outside the CDR3, is KAGVTQTPRYLIKTRGQQVTLSCSPISGHRSVSWYQQTPGQGLQFLFEYFSETQRNKGNFPGRFSGRQFSNSRSEMNVSTLELGDSALYLCASSLEGTGAGNTIYFGEGSWLTVV.

Ten or more counts support this clonotype. This chain joins TRBV7-6 and TRBJ1-3; D is unresolved. The CDR3 runs to 13 residues. Trimming stripped 2 bases from V and 4 bases from J, with 6 bases between. Germline CDR1 and CDR2: SGHVS and FNYEAQ. As DNA, the CDR3 is TGTGCCAGCAGCTTAATCGCGGGAAACACCATATATTTT. Protein: CASSLIAGNTIYF.

This clonotype was detected many times. The V gene is TRBV12-3 or TRBV12-4, the J gene TRBJ1-2; no reliable D call. The V and J ends lost 5 bases and 5 bases respectively, with 9 bases between them. The length of the CDR3 is 12 residues. CDR3 residues: CASSLLVYGYTF. The CDR3 region has the DNA TGTGCCAGCAGTCTTCTGGTTTATGGCTACACCTTC.

The chain is built from TRBV20-1 and TRBJ2-1; 11 bases are a match to TRBD1. Per germline, CDR1 DFQATT and CDR2 SNEGSKA (reference sequence). J lost 6 bases, V lost 4 bases, and 8 bases had no gene match. There are 15 residues in the CDR3. CDR3 amino acids: CSANGQGAPSNEQFF. The CDR3 DNA is TGCAGTGCTAACGGACAGGGGGCCCCTAGCAATGAGCAGTTCTTC.

The chain couples TRBV6-5 to TRBJ2-7; 11 bases fit TRBD2. Unmatched junction bases numbered 9, after V lost 4 bases and J lost 7 bases. CDR1 and CDR2 from the germline V gene are MNHEY and SVGAGI. The CDR3 covers 15 residues. The CDR3 sequence is CASSWGSGRAREQYF. In DNA, the CDR3 is TGTGCCAGCAGTTGGGGTAGCGGGAGGGCCAGGGAGCAGTACTTC.

This sequence joins TRBV29-1 and TRBJ2-5; tentatively, D is TRBD1 or TRBD2 (5 bases each). Germline CDR1 reads SQVTM; CDR2 reads ANQGSEA. V shed 7 bases and J shed 5 bases, with 17 bases lying between them. CDR3 size: 13 residues. The CDR3 sequence: CSGTRDARETQYF. The CDR3 DNA sequence: TGCAGCGGAACCCGGGACGCGAGGGAGACCCAGTACTTC.

The rearrangement links TRBV6-1 to TRBJ2-7; TRBD2 is a possible D gene (6 bases). There are 15 residues in the CDR3. Germline-derived CDR1 and CDR2 are MNHNS and SASEGT. Trimming removed 6 bases from V and 1 base from J, with 16 bases in between. DNA for the CDR3: TGTGCCAGCAGGTCGACTAGTCGATGGTCCTACGAGCAGTACTTC. This codes for CASRSTSRWSYEQYF.

This chain uses TRBV10-3 with TRBJ2-7; D is possibly TRBD2 (5 bases). CDR3 length: 13 amino acids. Germline V gene data show CDR1 as ENHRY and CDR2 as SYGVKD. V lost 8 bases and J 7 bases, leaving 18 bases between the germline ends. CDR3 in amino acids: CAIAKTGYGEQYF. The CDR3 bases are TGTGCCATCGCGAAAACGGGATATGGGGAGCAGTACTTC.

There are many counts of this clonotype. This chain uses TRBV29-1 with TRBJ2-2, with TRBD2 matching 12 bases. The germline V gene encodes CDR1 SQVTM and CDR2 ANQGSEA. The CDR3 is made up of 15 amino acids. The V gene end was trimmed by 5 bases and the J gene end by 4 bases; junction bases not matched to a gene: 5. The CDR3 sequence: CSVRTSGKITGELFF. The CDR3, as DNA: TGCAGCGTTCGGACTAGCGGGAAGATCACCGGGGAGCTGTTTTTT.

This clonotype was counted only a few times. V gene TRBV10-3 combines with J gene TRBJ2-2; D may be TRBD1 (6 bases). Trimming removed 7 bases from V and 0 bases from J, with 12 bases in between. This CDR3 contains 15 residues. The germline gives CDR1 ENHRY, CDR2 SYGVKD. The CDR3 nucleotides are TGTGCCATCACCCCCGGACAGCCGAACACCGGGGAGCTGTTTTTT. It codes for CAITPGQPNTGELFF.

V gene TRBV20-1 combines with J gene TRBJ2-1; 7 positions agree with TRBD2. This CDR3 comprises 14 residues. Looked up from germline, CDR1 is DFQATT and CDR2 is SNEGSKA (reference sequence). The trim removed 3 bases at V and 7 bases at J, leaving 9 bases unmatched. CDR3: CSARAPGGWNEQFF. The CDR3 DNA reads TGCAGTGCTAGGGCCCCGGGGGGTTGGAATGAGCAGTTCTTC.

The chain links TRBV3-1 to TRBJ2-5; D is undetermined. The V end was cut by 0 bases, the J end by 4 bases, with 9 bases between. This CDR3 spans 14 amino acids. The V gene's germline CDR1 is LGHDT and CDR2 YNNKEL (reference sequence). CDR3 residues: CASSQDPRRETQYF. The CDR3 region has the DNA TGTGCCAGCAGCCAAGATCCTAGAAGAGAGACCCAGTACTTC.

This clonotype came up a few times. The chain carries TRBV5-1 and TRBJ2-5; D is undetermined. Deletions cut 7 bases from V and 8 bases from J, with 15 bases between. CDR3 length: 12 amino acids. Germline CDR1 SGHRS, CDR2 YFSETQ. The CDR3 DNA reads as TGCGCCAGCCGATCTGTCACGAGCACCCAGTACTTC. It encodes CASRSVTSTQYF.

The rearrangement joins TRBV7-8 to TRBJ2-1; weak D call: TRBD2 (6 bases). The CDR3 is 18 amino acids. Germline V gene data show CDR1 as SGHVS and CDR2 as FQNEAQ. The V gene lost 2 bases and the J gene lost 5 bases, with 22 bases spanning the gap. The CDR3 spells CASSLPLVRAGPNNEQFF. For the CDR3, the DNA is TGTGCCAGCAGCTTACCGCTCGTTAGGGCGGGACCGAACAATGAGCAGTTCTTC. The whole variable domain, filled in from reference TRBV7-8 and TRBJ2-1, reads GAGVSQSPRYKVAKRGQDVALRCDPISGHVSLFWYQQALGQGPEFLTYFQNEAQLDKSGLPSDRFFAERPEGSVSTLKIQRTQQEDSAVYLCASSLPLVRAGPNNEQFFGPGTRLTVL.

In this sample, this clonotype turned up a few times. The chain couples TRBV12-3 or TRBV12-4 to TRBJ1-1; D unresolved. Trimming took off 7 bases at V and 3 bases at J, with 6 bases between the two ends. This CDR3 has 11 residues. The CDR3 DNA sequence: TGTGCCAGCATCGCATACACTGAAGCTTTCTTT. Its translation: CASIAYTEAFF.

The chain links TRBV27 to TRBJ2-4; D may be TRBD1 (6 bases). The germline CDR1 and CDR2 sequences are MNHEY and SMNVEV (reference sequence). The CDR3 loop spans 16 amino acids. Between the trimmed V and J ends, which lost 5 bases and 7 bases, there was a span of 21 bases. The CDR3 nucleotides are TGTGCCAGCAGTCCTGAGAGCGCCGCAAGGGGGAACATTCAGTACTTC. Protein: CASSPESAARGNIQYF.

The gene calls are TRBV5-1 and TRBJ1-6, with TRBD1 matching 7 bases. The J segment lost 6 bases and the V segment lost 3 bases, leaving 12 bases of the junction unmatched. This CDR3 region has 17 residues. Germline lookup yields CDR1 SGHRS and CDR2 YFSETQ. This chain's CDR3 is CASSSRQGSSGNSPLHF. DNA of the CDR3: TGCGCCAGCAGCTCCCGACAGGGAAGCTCCGGTAATTCACCCCTCCACTTT.

This clonotype has a handful of counts. The CDR3: CASSPRNQLGTDTQYF. Written as DNA, the CDR3 is TGTGCCAGCAGCCCTCGGAACCAACTGGGCACAGATACGCAGTATTTT. The chain uses TRBV7-8 and TRBJ2-3; no firm D call. CDR1 SGHVS and CDR2 FQNEAQ come from the germline V gene. V was trimmed by 5 bases and J by 1 base, leaving 16 bases between them. This CDR3 spans 16 amino acids. Looking up the rest from reference TRBV7-8 and TRBJ2-3 gives the full variable domain: GAGVSQSPRYKVAKRGQDVALRCDPISGHVSLFWYQQALGQGPEFLTYFQNEAQLDKSGLPSDRFFAERPEGSVSTLKIQRTQQEDSAVYLCASSPRNQLGTDTQYFGPGTRLTVL.

This clonotype was counted between two and nine times. V usage is TRBV6-2 or TRBV6-3 and J usage is TRBJ2-7; 11 positions agree with TRBD1. Germline loops: CDR1 MNHEY, CDR2 SVGEGT. The CDR3 is 13 residues long. V dropped 6 bases and J dropped 7; count of bases not matched to a gene: 5. The CDR3 region is CASSLDRGQEQYF. The CDR3, as DNA: TGTGCCAGCAGCCTGGACAGGGGGCAGGAGCAGTACTTC.

This clonotype showed up many times. The V call is TRBV24-1, the J call TRBJ2-2; 14 positions agree with TRBD2. The CDR3 is 18 residues long. V lost 2 bases to trimming and J lost 6 bases; unmatched junction nucleotides: 7. In germline, CDR1 is KGHDR, CDR2 SFDVKD. The CDR3 region is CATSDYKPGLAGAGELFF. The CDR3 DNA follows: TGTGCCACCAGTGATTACAAACCGGGACTAGCGGGGGCCGGGGAGCTGTTTTTT.

The sample holds a few counts of this clonotype. The genes are TRBV12-3 or TRBV12-4 and TRBJ1-2, with 8 bases lining up with TRBD1. The V and J ends lost 10 bases and 8 bases, in that order; junction bases with no gene match: 6. This CDR3 has 11 amino acids. The CDR3 region has the DNA TGTGCCACCAAGACAGGGGAAGGCTACACCTTC. This codes for CATKTGEGYTF.

This clonotype has more than one count but fewer than ten. The chain carries TRBV5-1 and TRBJ1-2; TRBD1 aligns across 7 bases. V trimming: 0 bases; J trimming: 3 bases; junction bases outside the gene matches: 8. The CDR3 is made up of 16 amino acids. In germline, CDR1 is SGHRS, CDR2 YFSETQ. Here the CDR3 reads CASSLAWTGFDYGYTF. Here the CDR3 DNA reads TGCGCCAGCAGCTTGGCGTGGACAGGCTTCGACTATGGCTACACCTTC.

This chain connects TRBV5-6 to TRBJ1-1; D perhaps matches TRBD1 (6 bases). The germline CDR1 and CDR2 sequences are SGHDT and YYEEEE. V gave up 4 bases and J gave up 11 bases, with 15 bases separating them. CDR3 length: 12 residues. This chain's CDR3 is CASSRNTGWAFF. The CDR3 coding sequence is TGTGCCAGCAGCCGTAATACAGGGTGGGCTTTCTTT.

This clonotype was observed a handful of times. The CDR3 is CASSQDSTLNYGYTF. CDR3 bases: TGTGCCAGCAGCCAAGATTCGACGTTGAACTATGGCTACACCTTC. The J gene is TRBJ1-2, the V gene TRBV4-2, with unresolved D. This CDR3 has 15 residues. Germline assignment: CDR1 LGHNA and CDR2 YNFKEQ. V was shortened by 0 bases and J by 2 bases, with 10 bases between the two germline ends.

This clonotype occurred a few times. The CDR3 DNA reads TGCGCCAGCAGCCGAGAACTTACTAGCGGACTAACCTACGAGCAGTACTTC. This encodes CASSRELTSGLTYEQYF. This rearrangement joins TRBV4-1 to TRBJ2-7, with 8 bases lining up with TRBD2. The junction had 13 bases not matched to a gene; V was cut back by 4 bases and J by 2 bases. Germline CDR1 is MGHRA and CDR2 is YSYEKL. There are 17 residues in the CDR3.

The table lists this clonotype with many counts. V is TRBV12-3 or TRBV12-4 and J is TRBJ2-3, with 9 bases that match TRBD1. The CDR3 totals 15 residues. V gave up 5 bases and J gave up 2 bases; unmatched junction bases: 5. The CDR3 DNA is TGTGCCAGCAGTGATGACAGGGGGAACACAGATACGCAGTATTTT. It encodes CASSDDRGNTDTQYF.

This clonotype was seen only a few times. The chain joins TRBV5-1 to TRBJ2-2, with 7 bases fitting TRBD1. CDR1 and CDR2 (germline): SGHRS, YFSETQ. V lost 0 bases, J lost 6 bases, and 2 bases stayed unmatched. The CDR3 sequence is 14 residues long. The CDR3 loop reads CASSLEGAAGELFF. The CDR3 coding sequence is TGCGCCAGCAGCTTGGAGGGGGCGGCCGGGGAGCTGTTTTTT. Complete variable domain (other parts from reference TRBV5-1 and TRBJ2-2): KAGVTQTPRYLIKTRGQQVTLSCSPISGHRSVSWYQQTPGQGLQFLFEYFSETQRNKGNFPGRFSGRQFSNSRSEMNVSTLELGDSALYLCASSLEGAAGELFFGEGSRLTVL.

This chain uses TRBV6-5 with TRBJ1-4; D is unclear. This CDR3 comprises 14 residues. Trimming stripped 0 bases from V and 7 bases from J, with 9 bases between. The germline CDR1 and CDR2 sequences are MNHEY and SVGAGI. Here the CDR3 reads CASSYSGKVEKLFF. In DNA form, the CDR3 reads TGTGCCAGCAGTTACTCCGGGAAAGTTGAAAAACTGTTTTTT.

This chain links TRBV2 with TRBJ2-5; no definite D call. This CDR3 spans 14 amino acids. CDR1 SNHLY and CDR2 FYNNEI come from the germline V gene. V was cut by 5 bases and J by 3 bases, with 13 bases left in between. CDR3 residues: CASSPVGRKETQYF. The CDR3 bases are TGTGCCAGCAGTCCGGTGGGCAGAAAAGAGACCCAGTACTTC.